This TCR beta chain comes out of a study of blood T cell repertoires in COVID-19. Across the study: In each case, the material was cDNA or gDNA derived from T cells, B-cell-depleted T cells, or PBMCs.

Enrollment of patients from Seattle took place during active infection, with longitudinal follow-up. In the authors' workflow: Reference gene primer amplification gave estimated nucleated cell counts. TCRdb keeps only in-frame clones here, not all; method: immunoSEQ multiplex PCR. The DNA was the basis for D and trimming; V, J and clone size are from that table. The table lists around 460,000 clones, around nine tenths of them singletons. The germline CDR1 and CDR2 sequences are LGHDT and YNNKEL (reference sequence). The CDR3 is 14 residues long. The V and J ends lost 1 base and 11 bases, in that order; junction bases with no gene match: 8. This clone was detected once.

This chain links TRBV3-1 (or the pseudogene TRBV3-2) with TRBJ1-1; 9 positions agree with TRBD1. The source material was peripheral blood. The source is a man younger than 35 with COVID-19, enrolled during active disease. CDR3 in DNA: TGTGCCAGCAGCCAAGGTGGACAGGGGTCTTGGGCTTTCTTT. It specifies CASSQGGQGSWAFF.